The sample holds a few counts of the clone carrying this TCR beta chain. Its antigen is not known. Trimming shortened V by 3 bases and J by 3 bases, and 12 bases separated the two germline ends. CDR1 SGHAT and CDR2 FQNNGV come from the germline V gene. This CDR3 has 15 residues. These data belong to a study of response to subunit inactivated influenza vaccine. Study results and limitations: Authors suggested few new T cells are recruited by each seasonal influenza vaccination.

Each CDR3 protein is one row after TCRdb ran MiXCR on the RT-PCR reads. Of fewer than 800,000 distinct CDR3 sequences in the sample, around 16% were seen once. The sequence came from a man aged 45-65 years who received an inactivated influenza vaccine. Sequences were derived from PBMCs from blood, sampled about 13 days after vaccination. This rearrangement joins TRBV11-2 to TRBJ2-1, with a tentative D call TRBD1 (6 bases). CDR3 in DNA: TGTGCCAGCAGCTTGGAGCCGGGACACTACAATGAGCAGTTCTTC. Its translation is CASSLEPGHYNEQFF.